This paragraph reports one T cell receptor beta chain. Trimming took 5 bases from V and 4 from J; bases not matched to a gene: 7. This CDR3 has 14 residues. Per the germline V gene, CDR1 is MNHEY and CDR2 is SMNVEV (reference sequence). These data originate in a study of shared T cell receptors in the human thymus. TCRdb's table, derived via immunoSEQ multiplex PCR, lists solely in-frame clones and lacks some. The repertoire holds hundreds of thousands of clones, with roughly 90% as singletons. The same data also contributed to another study, on human thymus T cells. That report notes: Corrective surgery for congenital heart defects was being performed on the healthy Finnish infants who served as donors. Thymus pieces cut out during corrective heart surgery were the tissue that was used. Usage of V and J genes appeared biased in thymic and blood repertoires. Related research described strongly overlapping thymic repertoires in unrelated people.

This receptor was obtained from a boy younger than two with a congenital heart defect. What was sequenced was thymocytes. V is TRBV27 and J is TRBJ1-1, with TRBD1 matching 7 bases. CDR3 loop: CASSPKTGITEAFF. The CDR3 coding sequence is TGTGCCAGCAGTCCAAAGACAGGGATCACTGAAGCTTTCTTT.